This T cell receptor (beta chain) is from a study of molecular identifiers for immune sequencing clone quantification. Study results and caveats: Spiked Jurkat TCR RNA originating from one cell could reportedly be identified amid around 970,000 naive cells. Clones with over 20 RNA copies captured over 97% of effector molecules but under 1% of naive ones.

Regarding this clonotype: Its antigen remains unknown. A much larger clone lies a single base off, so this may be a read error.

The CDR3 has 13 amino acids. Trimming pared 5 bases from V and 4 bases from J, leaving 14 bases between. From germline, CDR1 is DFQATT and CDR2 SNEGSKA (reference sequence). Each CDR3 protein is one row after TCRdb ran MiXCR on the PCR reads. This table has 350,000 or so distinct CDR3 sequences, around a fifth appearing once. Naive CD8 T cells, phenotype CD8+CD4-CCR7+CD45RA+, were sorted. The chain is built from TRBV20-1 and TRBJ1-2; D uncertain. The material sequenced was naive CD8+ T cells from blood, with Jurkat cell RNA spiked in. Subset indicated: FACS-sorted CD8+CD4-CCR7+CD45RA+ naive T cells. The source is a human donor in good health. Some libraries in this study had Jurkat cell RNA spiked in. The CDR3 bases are TGCAGTGCTCCCGACGACACCCTCTATGGCTACACCTTC. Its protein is CSAPDDTLYGYTF.